This entry features one T cell receptor beta chain sequence. Its antigen is not known. Germline CDR1 LNHNV, CDR2 YYDKDF (reference sequence). This CDR3 is built from 16 residues. V shed 0 bases and J shed 1 base, with 12 bases lying between them. Data came from immunoSEQ multiplex PCR; TCRdb stores just in-frame clones and leaves some out. The repertoire has tens of thousands of clones, 70% to 80% of them found once; the top ten carry around 13%. This record comes from a study of OX40 agonist ivuxolimab in advanced cancers. Study-level background: Eligibility admitted prior anti-PD-1, anti-PD-L1 or anti-CTLA-4 therapy; around 41% had some. Findings and limits, study-wide: Researchers report that CD8+ T cells had, on average, more expanded clones than CD4+. Dose levels from 0.1 to 3.0 mg/kg saw CD4+ and CD8+ blood T cells expand clonally by week 6.

The chain recombines TRBV15 with TRBJ1-1, with a tentative D call TRBD1 (5 bases). The sample was CD4+ or CD8+ T cells sorted from blood, taken in a trial of the OX40 agonist ivuxolimab. This receptor was taken from an adult with an advanced solid tumor such as melanoma, head and neck, liver or kidney cancer. The CDR3, as DNA: TGTGCCACCAGCAGAGATCTGGGGGTCAAGAACACTGAAGCTTTCTTT. Translation: CATSRDLGVKNTEAFF.